Each of the 13 T cell receptor beta chains below was sequenced from the same sample in a study of OX40 agonist ivuxolimab in advanced cancers. Using immunoSEQ multiplex PCR, the repertoire was profiled, and TCRdb retains in-frame clones only, with some absent. Of under 55,000 clones in the sample, about 80% were seen once. Source: CD4+ or CD8+ T cells sorted from blood, taken in a trial of the OX40 agonist ivuxolimab. These receptors were taken from an adult with an advanced solid tumor such as melanoma, head and neck, liver or kidney cancer.

The chain is built from TRBV4-1 and TRBJ1-1, with a weak D call TRBD1 (5 bases). Germline V lookup: CDR1 MGHRA, CDR2 YSYEKL. CDR3 size: 13 residues. V was trimmed by 1 base and J by 6 bases, leaving 9 bases between them. CDR3 nucleotides: TGCGCCAGCAGCCAAGGGGGGGGTCCTGAAGCTTTCTTT. Residues: CASSQGGGPEAFF.

This clone was seen a single time. The chain carries TRBV6-6 and TRBJ1-5; perhaps TRBD1 as D (5 bases). This CDR3 comprises 15 residues. With 4 bases removed from V and 2 bases from J, the gap between germline ends came to 12 bases. Germline V gives CDR1 MNHNY, CDR2 SVGAGI (reference sequence). Here the CDR3 DNA reads TGTGCCAGCAGTTGGGGGGGGGAAGGCAATCAGCCCCAGCATTTT. This translates into CASSWGGEGNQPQHF.

This clone was observed a single time. The chain carries TRBV13 and TRBJ1-1, with a possible D match to TRBD1 (6 bases). The ends were cut back, 5 bases at V and 5 bases at J, with 9 bases in the middle. The CDR3 has 12 amino acids. Germline V gives CDR1 PRHDT, CDR2 FYEKMQ (reference sequence). The CDR3: CASSQQGTEAFF. In DNA form, the CDR3 reads TGTGCCAGCAGCCAACAGGGAACTGAAGCTTTCTTT.

This clone appeared once. The V gene is TRBV4-1, the J gene TRBJ2-7, with D uncertain. Per germline, CDR1 MGHRA and CDR2 YSYEKL. The CDR3 extends over 14 amino acids. Trimming took 3 bases from V and 1 from J, leaving 10 bases between them. The CDR3 is CASSHWTGSYEQYF. The CDR3 DNA follows: TGCGCCAGCAGCCACTGGACGGGTTCCTACGAGCAGTACTTC.

The chain couples TRBV27 to TRBJ1-2; TRBD1 aligns across 10 bases. The CDR3 sequence is 14 residues long. With 5 bases clipped from V and 4 bases from J, the junction kept 4 bases outside the gene matches. Germline V gene sequence: CDR1 MNHEY, CDR2 SMNVEV (reference sequence). CDR3 DNA: TGTGCCAGCAGTCTCGGGACAGGGGCCTATGGCTACACCTTC. This codes for CASSLGTGAYGYTF.

This chain joins TRBV27 and TRBJ2-7; 7 nucleotides align to TRBD2. Germline trimming cut 6 bases from V and 2 bases from J; bases unmatched to any gene: 7. Germline loops: CDR1 MNHEY, CDR2 SMNVEV (reference sequence). The CDR3 has 14 residues. CDR3 bases: TGTGCCAGCAGCGGGTTGGCGGGGGCCTACGAGCAGTACTTC. This encodes CASSGLAGAYEQYF.

CDR3 in amino acids: CASSMRVDGNTIYF. CDR3 in DNA: TGTGCCAGCTCGATGCGTGTGGATGGAAACACCATATATTTT. This chain connects TRBV28 to TRBJ1-3; D remains unclear. This CDR3 comprises 14 residues. Germline V gene data show CDR1 as MDHEN and CDR2 as SYDVKM. The ends were cut back, 8 bases at V and 3 bases at J, with 14 bases in the middle. Drawing the rest from reference TRBV28 and TRBJ1-3, the complete variable domain is DVKVTQSSRYLVKRTGEKVFLECVQDMDHENMFWYRQDPGLGLRLIYFSYDVKMKEKGDIPEGYSVSREKKERFSLILESASTNQTSMYLCASSMRVDGNTIYFGEGSWLTVV.

The rearrangement uses TRBV28 and TRBJ2-7; 11 bases match TRBD2. The germline CDR1 and CDR2 sequences are MDHEN and SYDVKM. Trimming at V came to 6 bases and at J to 4 bases, leaving 2 bases not matched to a gene. This CDR3 has 13 residues. The CDR3 protein is CASRGLAAYEQYF. CDR3 sequence (DNA): TGTGCCAGCAGGGGACTAGCGGCATACGAGCAGTACTTC.

This chain uses TRBV7-9 with TRBJ1-5, with 7 nucleotides matching TRBD1. From germline, CDR1 is SEHNR and CDR2 FQNEAQ (reference sequence). This CDR3 is 15 amino acids long. Germline trimming cut 5 bases from V and 0 bases from J; bases unmatched to any gene: 4. The DNA of the CDR3 is TGTGCCAGCAGCCCCACAGGGGCTAGCAATCAGCCCCAGCATTTT. Translating it yields CASSPTGASNQPQHF.

The gene calls are TRBV7-8 and TRBJ2-1; D gene uncertain. In germline, CDR1 is SGHVS, CDR2 FQNEAQ. V gave up 2 bases and J gave up 7 bases, with 6 bases separating them. The CDR3 spans 12 residues. The CDR3 protein is CASSLRANEQFF. The CDR3, as DNA: TGTGCCAGCAGCTTACGAGCAAATGAGCAGTTCTTC.

The chain couples TRBV7-9 to TRBJ2-7, with a tentative D call TRBD1 (6 bases). V lost 5 bases to trimming and J lost 3 bases, with 17 bases between them. Germline CDR1 SEHNR, CDR2 FQNEAQ (reference sequence). This CDR3 comprises 15 residues. As DNA, the CDR3 is TGTGCCAGCAGCCACCGGGACACAGCCTTCTACGAGCAGTACTTC. It codes for CASSHRDTAFYEQYF. The variable domain in full, completed from reference TRBV7-9 and TRBJ2-7, reads DTGVSQNPRHKITKRGQNVTFRCDPISEHNRLYWYRQTLGQGPEFLTYFQNEAQLEKSRLLSDRFSAERPKGSFSTLEIQRTEQGDSAMYLCASSHRDTAFYEQYFGPGTRLTVT.

The chain joins TRBV10-3 to TRBJ2-1; 7 bases fit TRBD1. Germline CDR1 ENHRY, CDR2 SYGVKD. The CDR3 loop spans 16 amino acids. After removal of 1 base from V and 2 bases from J, the junction contained 5 bases not matched to a gene. CDR3 sequence: CAISEFQQGPYNEQFF. The CDR3 DNA reads TGTGCCATCAGTGAGTTCCAACAGGGGCCCTACAATGAGCAGTTCTTC.

The CDR3 bases are TGTGCCAGCAGTTTTTCTGGGGGGTACGAGCAGTACTTC. Translating it yields CASSFSGGYEQYF. The chain uses TRBV6-6 and TRBJ2-7; maybe TRBD2 (6 bases). Germline V CDR1 and CDR2: MNHNY, SVGAGI (reference sequence). This CDR3 spans 13 amino acids. Trimming shortened V by 4 bases and J by 4 bases, and 11 bases separated the two germline ends.